At least ten counts were recorded for the clone carrying this T cell receptor (beta chain). What it recognizes is unknown. TCRdb redid the calling of the PCR reads with MiXCR, one entry per CDR3 protein. This table has approximately 670,000 distinct CDR3 sequences, 20% appearing once. The data originate from a study of molecular identifiers for immune sequencing clone quantification. Study background: Replicates split RNA from around 20,000 or 99,000 naive CD8 cells five ways, and the researchers sequenced four portions.

Naive CD8 libraries were made from roughly 20,000 to 1,000,000 sorted cells, and they used 10%, 30% or 50% RNA. Naive CD8 T cells were picked out by sorting for CD8+CD4-CCR7+CD45RA+. Whole-study results and caveats: Clonotypes topping 20 RNA copies carried over 97% of effector molecules but under 1% of naive ones.

Germline CDR1 and CDR2: SEHNR and FQNEAQ (reference sequence). This CDR3 is 13 amino acids long. Between the trimmed V and J ends, which lost 5 bases and 2 bases, there was a span of 10 bases. The sequence was collected from a human donor in good health. Some libraries in this study had Jurkat cell RNA spiked in. The sequencing input was naive CD8+ T cells from blood, with Jurkat cell RNA spiked in. Described subset: FACS-sorted CD8+CD4-CCR7+CD45RA+ naive T cells. The rearrangement joins TRBV7-9 to TRBJ2-7, with D hard to call. Here the CDR3 DNA reads TGTGCCAGCAGCACAACCTCGACCTACGAGCAGTACTTC. Its translation: CASSTTSTYEQYF.